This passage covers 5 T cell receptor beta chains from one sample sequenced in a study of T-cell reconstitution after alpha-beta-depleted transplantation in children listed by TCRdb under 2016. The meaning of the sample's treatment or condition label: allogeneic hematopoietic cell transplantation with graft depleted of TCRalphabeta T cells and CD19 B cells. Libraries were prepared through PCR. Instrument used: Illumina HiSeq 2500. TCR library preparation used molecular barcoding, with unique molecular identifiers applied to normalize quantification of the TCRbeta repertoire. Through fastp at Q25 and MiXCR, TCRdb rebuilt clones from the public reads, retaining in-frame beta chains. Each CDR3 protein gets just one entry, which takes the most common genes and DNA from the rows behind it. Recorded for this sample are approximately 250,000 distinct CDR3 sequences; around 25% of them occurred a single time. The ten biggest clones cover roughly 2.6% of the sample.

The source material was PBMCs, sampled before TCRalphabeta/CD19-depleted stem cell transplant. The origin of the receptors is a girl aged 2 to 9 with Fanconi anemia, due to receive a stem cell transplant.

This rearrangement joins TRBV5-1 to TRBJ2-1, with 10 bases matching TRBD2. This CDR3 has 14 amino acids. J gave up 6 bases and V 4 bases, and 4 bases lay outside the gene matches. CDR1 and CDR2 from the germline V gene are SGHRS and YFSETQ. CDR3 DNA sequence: TGCGCCAGCAGCCTCCTAGCGGGGGCCAATGAGCAGTTCTTC. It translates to CASSLLAGANEQFF.

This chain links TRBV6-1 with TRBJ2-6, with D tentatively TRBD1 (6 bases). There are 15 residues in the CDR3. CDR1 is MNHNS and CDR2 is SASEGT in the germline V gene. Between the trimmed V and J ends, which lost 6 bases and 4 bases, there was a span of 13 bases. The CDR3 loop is CASRPTGFGANVLTF. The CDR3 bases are TGTGCCAGCAGACCTACAGGGTTCGGGGCCAACGTCCTGACTTTC.

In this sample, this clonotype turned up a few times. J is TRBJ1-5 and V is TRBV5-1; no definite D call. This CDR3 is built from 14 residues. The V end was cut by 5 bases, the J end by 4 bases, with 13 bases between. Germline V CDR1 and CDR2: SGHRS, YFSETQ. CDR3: CASSLDGLNQPQHF. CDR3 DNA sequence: TGCGCCAGCAGTCTGGACGGATTAAATCAGCCCCAGCATTTT.

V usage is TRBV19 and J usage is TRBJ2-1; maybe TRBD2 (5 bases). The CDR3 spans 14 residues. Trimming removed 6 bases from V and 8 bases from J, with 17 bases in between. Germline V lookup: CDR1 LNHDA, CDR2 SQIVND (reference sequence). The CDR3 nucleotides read TGTGCCAGTAGGGCCACTAGGGCGGGCGATGAGCAGTTCTTC. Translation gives CASRATRAGDEQFF.

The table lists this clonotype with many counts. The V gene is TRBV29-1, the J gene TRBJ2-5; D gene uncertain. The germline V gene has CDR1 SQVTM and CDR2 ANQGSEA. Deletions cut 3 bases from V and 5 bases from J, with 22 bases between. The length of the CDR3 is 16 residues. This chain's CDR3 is CSVDSVGIGWAETQYF. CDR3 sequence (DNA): TGCAGCGTTGATTCCGTGGGAATTGGATGGGCGGAGACCCAGTACTTC.